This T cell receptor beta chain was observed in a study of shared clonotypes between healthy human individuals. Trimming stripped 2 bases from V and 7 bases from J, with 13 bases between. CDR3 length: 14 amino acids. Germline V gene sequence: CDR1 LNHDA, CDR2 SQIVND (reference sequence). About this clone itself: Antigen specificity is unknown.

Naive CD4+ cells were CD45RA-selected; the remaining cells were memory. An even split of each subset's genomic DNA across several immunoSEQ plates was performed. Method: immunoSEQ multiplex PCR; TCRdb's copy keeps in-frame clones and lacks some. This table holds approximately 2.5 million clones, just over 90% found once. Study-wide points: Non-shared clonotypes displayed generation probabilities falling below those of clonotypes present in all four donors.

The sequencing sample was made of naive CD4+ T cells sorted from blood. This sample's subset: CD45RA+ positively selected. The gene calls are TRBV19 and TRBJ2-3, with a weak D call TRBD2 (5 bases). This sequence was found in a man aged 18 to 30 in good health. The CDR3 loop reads CASSISWSGNTQYF. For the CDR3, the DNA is TGTGCCAGTAGTATATCTTGGAGCGGTAATACGCAGTATTTT.